The next 6 T cell receptor beta chains were all read from a single sample in a study of blood T cell repertoires in COVID-19. Sequencing was performed with immunoSEQ multiplex PCR; in TCRdb, only in-frame clones are kept and a portion is missing. Counted here are over 150,000 clones, 83% occurring once; the ten biggest clones make up roughly 2%. The sequencing sample was made of peripheral blood. The receptor source for this set is an elderly woman with acute or convalescent COVID-19.

V and J are TRBV5-1 and TRBJ2-5; a weak D match, TRBD1 (5 bases). Germline V lookup: CDR1 SGHRS, CDR2 YFSETQ. This CDR3 has 14 amino acids. V was trimmed by 3 bases and J by 2 bases, leaving 11 bases between them. CDR3 loop: CASSSFDSQETQYF. DNA for the CDR3: TGCGCCAGCAGCTCCTTTGACAGTCAAGAGACCCAGTACTTC. Looking up the rest from reference TRBV5-1 and TRBJ2-5 gives the full variable domain: KAGVTQTPRYLIKTRGQQVTLSCSPISGHRSVSWYQQTPGQGLQFLFEYFSETQRNKGNFPGRFSGRQFSNSRSEMNVSTLELGDSALYLCASSSFDSQETQYFGPGTRLLVL.

The chain employs TRBV28 and TRBJ1-1, with TRBD1 identical over 8 bases. This CDR3 has 13 amino acids. With 5 bases clipped from V and 8 bases from J, the junction kept 7 bases outside the gene matches. The germline V gene has CDR1 MDHEN and CDR2 SYDVKM. CDR3 sequence (DNA): TGTGCCAGCAGTCCCCAGGGGGCGAGGGAAGCTTTCTTT. Its protein is CASSPQGAREAFF. Full variable domain (remainder filled in from reference TRBV28 and TRBJ1-1): DVKVTQSSRYLVKRTGEKVFLECVQDMDHENMFWYRQDPGLGLRLIYFSYDVKMKEKGDIPEGYSVSREKKERFSLILESASTNQTSMYLCASSPQGAREAFFGQGTRLTVV.

The sample holds one count of this clone. CDR3 bases: TGTGCCAGCAGTTTCTTCAGGGGGGCTAACTATGGCTACACCTTC. It encodes CASSFFRGANYGYTF. This sequence joins TRBV28 and TRBJ1-2; 7 nucleotides agree with TRBD1. The V segment lost 3 bases and the J segment 0 bases; nucleotides outside the gene matches: 4. The germline gives CDR1 MDHEN, CDR2 SYDVKM. The CDR3 totals 15 residues.

The chain combines TRBV9 with TRBJ2-7, with D possibly matching TRBD1 (7 bases). The CDR3 consists of 16 residues. The V and J ends lost 4 bases and 2 bases respectively, with 19 bases between them. Per the germline V gene, CDR1 is SGDLS and CDR2 is YYNGEE. In nucleotides, the CDR3 is TGTGCCAGCAGCCCCCAGGGGGGTGGGCTACCCTACGAGCAGTACTTC. Translated, it gives CASSPQGGGLPYEQYF. The full variable domain, completed using reference TRBV9 and TRBJ2-7, is DSGVTQTPKHLITATGQRVTLRCSPRSGDLSVYWYQQSLDQGLQFLIQYYNGEERAKGNILERFSAQQFPDLHSELNLSSLELGDSALYFCASSPQGGGLPYEQYFGPGTRLTVT.

The chain carries TRBV12-3 or TRBV12-4 and TRBJ2-5; D not certain. CDR3 length: 13 amino acids. V lost 4 bases, J lost 2 bases, and 8 bases lay in between. The CDR3 spells CASSSPAQETQYF. CDR3 nucleotide sequence: TGTGCCAGCAGTTCACCAGCGCAAGAGACCCAGTACTTC.

A note on this clone: The same CDR3 is also encoded by other DNA sequences in this sample. The chain joins TRBV5-1 to TRBJ1-2; 9 positions agree with TRBD1. Germline trimming cut 2 bases from V and 6 bases from J; bases unmatched to any gene: 2. The V gene's germline CDR1 is SGHRS and CDR2 YFSETQ. CDR3 length: 13 amino acids. CDR3 sequence (DNA): TGCGCCAGCAGCTTCGGACAGGGGAATGGCTACACCTTC. This translates into CASSFGQGNGYTF. Complete variable domain (other parts from reference TRBV5-1 and TRBJ1-2): KAGVTQTPRYLIKTRGQQVTLSCSPISGHRSVSWYQQTPGQGLQFLFEYFSETQRNKGNFPGRFSGRQFSNSRSEMNVSTLELGDSALYLCASSFGQGNGYTFGSGTRLTVV.